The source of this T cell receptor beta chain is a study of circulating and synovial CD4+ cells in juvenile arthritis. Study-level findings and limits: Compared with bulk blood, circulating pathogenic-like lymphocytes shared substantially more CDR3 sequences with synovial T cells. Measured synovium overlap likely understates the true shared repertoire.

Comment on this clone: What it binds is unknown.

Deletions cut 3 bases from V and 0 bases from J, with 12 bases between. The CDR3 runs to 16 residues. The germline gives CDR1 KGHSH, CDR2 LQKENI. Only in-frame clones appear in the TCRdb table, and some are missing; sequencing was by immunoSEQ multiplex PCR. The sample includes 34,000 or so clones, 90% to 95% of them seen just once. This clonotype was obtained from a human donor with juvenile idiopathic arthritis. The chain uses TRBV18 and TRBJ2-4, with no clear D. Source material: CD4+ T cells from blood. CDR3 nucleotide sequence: TGTGCCAGCTCACCCCTACAGATTATAGCCAAAAACATTCAGTACTTC. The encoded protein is CASSPLQIIAKNIQYF.